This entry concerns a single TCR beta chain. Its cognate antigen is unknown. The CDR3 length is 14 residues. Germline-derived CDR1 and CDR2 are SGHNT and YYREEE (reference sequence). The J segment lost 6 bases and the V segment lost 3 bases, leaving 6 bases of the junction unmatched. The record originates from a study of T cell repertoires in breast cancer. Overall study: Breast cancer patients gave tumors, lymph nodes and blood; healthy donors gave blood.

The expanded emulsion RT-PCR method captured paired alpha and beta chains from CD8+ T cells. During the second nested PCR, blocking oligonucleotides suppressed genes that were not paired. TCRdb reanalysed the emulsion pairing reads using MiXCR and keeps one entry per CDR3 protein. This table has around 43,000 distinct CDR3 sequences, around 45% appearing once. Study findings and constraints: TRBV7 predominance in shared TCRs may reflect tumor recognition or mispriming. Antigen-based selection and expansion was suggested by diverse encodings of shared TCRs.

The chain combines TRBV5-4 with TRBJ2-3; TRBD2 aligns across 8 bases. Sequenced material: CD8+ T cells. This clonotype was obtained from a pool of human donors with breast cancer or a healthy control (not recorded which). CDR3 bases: TGTGCCAGCAGCTCCCGGGGGGGAGGGGATACGCAGTATTTT. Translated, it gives CASSSRGGGDTQYF. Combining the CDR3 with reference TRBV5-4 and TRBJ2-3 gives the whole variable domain ETGVTQSPTHLIKTRGQQVTLRCSSQSGHNTVSWYQQALGQGPQFIFQYYREEENGRGNFPPRFSGLQFPNYSSELNVNALELDDSALYLCASSSRGGGDTQYFGPGTRLTVL.